This is a list of T cell receptor beta chains from one sample in a study of cytomegalovirus exposure and HLA in healthy donors. Data came from immunoSEQ multiplex PCR; TCRdb stores just in-frame clones and leaves some out. The sample includes some 170,000 clones, roughly 80% of them seen just once. The sample taken for sequencing was PBMCs. The receptors were sampled from a girl aged 5-17 years in good health and CMV-seropositive. Each CDR3 is given without its conserved first and last residue. Each record gives: V gene, J gene, CDR3 protein.

TRBV28	TRBJ2-7	ASSPYTYEQY
TRBV6-4	TRBJ2-2	ASSDLGGRNTGELF
TRBV6-4	TRBJ2-7	ASSPKPEGGNEQY
TRBV4-3	TRBJ1-4	ASSNLHGGGGEKLF
TRBV7-6	TRBJ1-6	ASSLLGHLKNSPLH
TRBV28	TRBJ2-1	ASSLLTPGKRIYNEQF
TRBV9	TRBJ1-3	ASSVGRNSGNTIY
TRBV29-1	TRBJ2-2	SVESAGYGELF
TRBV7-2	TRBJ1-5	ASSFSLSGSYNQPQH
TRBV27	TRBJ1-2	ASSLSGQGNYGYT
TRBV7-2	TRBJ2-2	ASSLGGTNTGELF
TRBV27	TRBJ2-7	ASSSLAGLAYEQY
TRBV27	TRBJ2-3	ASSSSRAGSTDTQY
TRBV6-1	TRBJ2-7	ASRSPGGNEQY
TRBV18	TRBJ2-5	ASSPRPGQGALETQY
TRBV6-5	TRBJ2-3	ASSYYGQGANTQY
TRBV28	TRBJ2-3	ASSAPPGREGATSTDTQY
TRBV15	TRBJ1-3	ATSRGDVCRHHSGNTIY
TRBV28	TRBJ1-1	ASKLVDTEAF
TRBV28	TRBJ2-3	ASSKPGLPSDTQY
TRBV15	TRBJ2-6	ATSGASGANVLT
TRBV14	TRBJ2-5	ASSPHLGGAETQY
TRBV7-9	TRBJ1-1	ASSLRGMGNTEAF
TRBV28	TRBJ1-2	ASSEGGDNYGYT
TRBV5-4	TRBJ2-1	ASSLFTGLRQF
TRBV19	TRBJ2-7	ASTTQGQGADEQY
TRBV30	TRBJ2-5	AWNQEEVGETQY
TRBV2	TRBJ1-5	ASSLGQGEQPQH
TRBV28	TRBJ2-1	ASHVAGDYNEQF
TRBV7-9	TRBJ2-2	ASSLLAGGITGELF
TRBV5-1	TRBJ1-2	ASSLAGQVSNYGYT
TRBV4-2	TRBJ2-7	ASSQASGDPAYEQY
TRBV6-1	TRBJ2-1	ASSEWVAGVDHNEQF
TRBV6-4	TRBJ2-1	ASSEALNNEQF
TRBV7-8	TRBJ1-5	ASSLDLTHNSNQPQH
TRBV27	TRBJ1-2	ASSSIGGARGYT
TRBV6-1	TRBJ2-7	ASSESLGEQY
TRBV11-1	TRBJ1-2	ASTPTGTKAGYT
TRBV4-1	TRBJ2-2	ASSQAAGTADTGELF
TRBV15	TRBJ2-7	ATSRPDRGREQY
TRBV7-4	TRBJ1-1	ASSPRRAQDTEAF
TRBV6-1	TRBJ2-2	ASSDPGLAAYTGELF
TRBV6-5	TRBJ2-1	ASSYSGTGLRNEQF
TRBV7-3	TRBJ2-1	ASSLIEARSYNEQF
TRBV7-2	TRBJ2-7	ASSSAGTGGYEQY
TRBV19	TRBJ1-1	ASNLRQANTEAF
TRBV5-1	TRBJ2-5	ASSLWAGGAETQY
TRBV7-2	TRBJ1-2	ASSLSMRSYGYT
TRBV7-2	TRBJ2-1	ASSSRTSGGTEQF
TRBV11-2	TRBJ2-7	ASSSRLAGDHEQY
TRBV6-6	TRBJ1-1	ASETGGTEAF
TRBV6-5	TRBJ2-7	ASSRTSGGNYEQY
TRBV28	TRBJ2-1	ASSLTDRGGNEQF